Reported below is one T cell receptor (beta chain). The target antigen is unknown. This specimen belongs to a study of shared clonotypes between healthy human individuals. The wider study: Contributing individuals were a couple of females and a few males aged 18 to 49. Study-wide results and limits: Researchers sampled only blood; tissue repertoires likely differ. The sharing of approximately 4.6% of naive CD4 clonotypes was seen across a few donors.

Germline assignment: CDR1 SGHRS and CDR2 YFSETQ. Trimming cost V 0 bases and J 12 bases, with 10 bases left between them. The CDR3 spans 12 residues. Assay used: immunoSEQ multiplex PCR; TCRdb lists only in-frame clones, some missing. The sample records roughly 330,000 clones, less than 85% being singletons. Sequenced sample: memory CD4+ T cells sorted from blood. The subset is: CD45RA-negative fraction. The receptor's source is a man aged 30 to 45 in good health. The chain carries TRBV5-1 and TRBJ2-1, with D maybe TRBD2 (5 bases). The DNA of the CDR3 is TGCGCCAGCAGCTTGGCCGAAGGGAGGCAGTTCTTC. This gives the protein CASSLAEGRQFF.